This T cell receptor (beta chain) originates from a study of blood T cell repertoires in COVID-19. At the level of the study: The United States, Italy and Spain provided the acute and convalescent COVID-19 samples. In each case, the material was cDNA or gDNA derived from T cells, B-cell-depleted T cells, or PBMCs.

The authors' processing: Amplifying reference gene primers gave estimates of nucleated cell counts. The protocol was immunoSEQ multiplex PCR, while the TCRdb copy is restricted to in-frame clones and leaves out a portion. V and J calls and clone size are as listed in that table; D and trimming were resolved from the DNA. The sample holds 75,000 to 90,000 clones; 80% are singletons and the top ten take around 12%. The CDR3 consists of 16 residues. V shed 0 bases and J 3 bases; nucleotides not matched to a gene: 6. From germline, CDR1 is SGHKS and CDR2 YYEKEE (reference sequence). The receptor was derived from a woman aged 40 to 49 with active or convalescent COVID-19. Sequences were obtained from peripheral blood. The chain carries TRBV5-5 and TRBJ1-5; 7 bases line up with TRBD1. The CDR3 nucleotides read TGTGCCAGCAGCTTGGGCCTGACAGGGATCAATCAGCCCCAGCATTTT. Protein: CASSLGLTGINQPQHF. The whole variable domain, remainder taken from reference TRBV5-5 and TRBJ1-5, is DAGVTQSPTHLIKTRGQQVTLRCSPISGHKSVSWYQQVLGQGPQFIFQYYEKEERGRGNFPDRFSARQFPNYSSELNVNALLLGDSALYLCASSLGLTGINQPQHFGDGTRLSIL.